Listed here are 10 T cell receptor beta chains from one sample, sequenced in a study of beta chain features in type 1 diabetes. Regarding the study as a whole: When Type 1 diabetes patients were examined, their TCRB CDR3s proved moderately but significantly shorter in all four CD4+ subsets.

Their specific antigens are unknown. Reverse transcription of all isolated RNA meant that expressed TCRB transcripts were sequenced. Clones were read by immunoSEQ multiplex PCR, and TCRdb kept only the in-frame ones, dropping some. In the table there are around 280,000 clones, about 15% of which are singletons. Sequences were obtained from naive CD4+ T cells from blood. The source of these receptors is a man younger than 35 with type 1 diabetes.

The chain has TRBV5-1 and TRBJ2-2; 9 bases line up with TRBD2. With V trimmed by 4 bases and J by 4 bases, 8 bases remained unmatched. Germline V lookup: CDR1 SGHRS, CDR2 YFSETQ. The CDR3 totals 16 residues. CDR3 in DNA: TGCGCCAGCAGCGAAGCGGGAGGCAGCAGCACCGGGGAGCTGTTTTTT. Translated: CASSEAGGSSTGELFF.

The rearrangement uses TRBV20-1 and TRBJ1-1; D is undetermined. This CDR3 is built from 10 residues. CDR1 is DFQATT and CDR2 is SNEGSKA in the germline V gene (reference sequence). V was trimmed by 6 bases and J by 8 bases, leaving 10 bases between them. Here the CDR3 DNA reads TGCAGTGCAGGATTCAGGGAAGCTTTCTTT. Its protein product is CSAGFREAFF.

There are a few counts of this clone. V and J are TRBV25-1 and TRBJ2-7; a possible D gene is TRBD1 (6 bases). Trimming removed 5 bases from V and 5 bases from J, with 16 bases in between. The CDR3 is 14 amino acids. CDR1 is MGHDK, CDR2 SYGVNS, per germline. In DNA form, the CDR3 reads TGTGCCAGCAGTCTCCTAGGGGGTTCTGACGAGCAGTACTTC. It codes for CASSLLGGSDEQYF.

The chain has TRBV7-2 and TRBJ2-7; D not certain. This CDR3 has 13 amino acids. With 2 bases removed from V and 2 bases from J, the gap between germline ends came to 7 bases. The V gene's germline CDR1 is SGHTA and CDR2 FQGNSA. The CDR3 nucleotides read TGTGCCAGCAGCTTACGAACAGCCTACGAGCAGTACTTC. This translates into CASSLRTAYEQYF.

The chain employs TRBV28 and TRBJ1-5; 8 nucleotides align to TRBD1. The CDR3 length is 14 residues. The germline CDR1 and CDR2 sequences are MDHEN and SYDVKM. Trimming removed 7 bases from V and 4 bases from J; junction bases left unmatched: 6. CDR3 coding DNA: TGTGCCAGCACGGACAGGGTGGGGAATCAGCCCCAGCATTTT. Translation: CASTDRVGNQPQHF. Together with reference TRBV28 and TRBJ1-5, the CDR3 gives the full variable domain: DVKVTQSSRYLVKRTGEKVFLECVQDMDHENMFWYRQDPGLGLRLIYFSYDVKMKEKGDIPEGYSVSREKKERFSLILESASTNQTSMYLCASTDRVGNQPQHFGDGTRLSIL.

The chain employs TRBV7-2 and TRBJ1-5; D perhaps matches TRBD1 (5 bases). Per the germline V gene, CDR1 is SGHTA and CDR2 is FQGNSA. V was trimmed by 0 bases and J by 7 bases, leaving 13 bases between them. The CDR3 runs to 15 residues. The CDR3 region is CASSLADMGGQPQHF. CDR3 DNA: TGTGCCAGCAGCTTAGCGGACATGGGAGGACAGCCCCAGCATTTT.

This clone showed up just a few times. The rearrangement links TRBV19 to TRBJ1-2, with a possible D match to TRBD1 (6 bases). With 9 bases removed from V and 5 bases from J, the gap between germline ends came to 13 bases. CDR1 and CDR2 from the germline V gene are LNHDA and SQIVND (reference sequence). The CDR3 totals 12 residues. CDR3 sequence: CARPGRGYGYTF. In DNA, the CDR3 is TGTGCCAGACCCGGCAGGGGTTATGGCTACACCTTC.

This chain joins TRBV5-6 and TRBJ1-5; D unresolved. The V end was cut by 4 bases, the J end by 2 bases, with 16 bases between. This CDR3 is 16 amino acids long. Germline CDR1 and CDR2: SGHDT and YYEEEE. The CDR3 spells CASSLTGGTGNQPQHF. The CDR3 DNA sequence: TGTGCCAGCAGCCTGACCGGAGGTACCGGCAATCAGCCCCAGCATTTT.

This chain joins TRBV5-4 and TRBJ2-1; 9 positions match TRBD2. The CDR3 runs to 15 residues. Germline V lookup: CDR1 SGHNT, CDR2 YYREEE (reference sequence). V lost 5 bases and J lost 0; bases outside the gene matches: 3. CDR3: CASRFSGSSYNEQFF. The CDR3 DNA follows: TGTGCCAGCAGATTTAGCGGGAGCTCCTACAATGAGCAGTTCTTC.

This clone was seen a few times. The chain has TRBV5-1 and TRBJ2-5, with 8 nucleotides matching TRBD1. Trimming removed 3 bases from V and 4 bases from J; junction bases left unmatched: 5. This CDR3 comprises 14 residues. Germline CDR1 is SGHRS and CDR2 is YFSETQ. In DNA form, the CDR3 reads TGCGCCAGCAGCTCTTCGACAGGGGTAGAGACCCAGTACTTC. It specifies CASSSSTGVETQYF.